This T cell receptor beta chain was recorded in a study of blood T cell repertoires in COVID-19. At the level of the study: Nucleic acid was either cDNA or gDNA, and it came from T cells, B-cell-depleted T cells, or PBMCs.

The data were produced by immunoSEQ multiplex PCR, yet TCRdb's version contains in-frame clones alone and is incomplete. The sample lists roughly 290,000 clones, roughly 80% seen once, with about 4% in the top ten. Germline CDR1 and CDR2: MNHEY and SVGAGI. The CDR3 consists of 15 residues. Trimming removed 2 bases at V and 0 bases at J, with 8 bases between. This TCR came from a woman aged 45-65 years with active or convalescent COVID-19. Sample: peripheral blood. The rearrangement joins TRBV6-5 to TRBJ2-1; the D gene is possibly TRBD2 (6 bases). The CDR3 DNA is TGTGCCAGCAGTTACAACGGGGGCTCCTACAATGAGCAGTTCTTC. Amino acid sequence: CASSYNGGSYNEQFF.